A selection of T cell receptor beta chains follows, all from one sample in a study of blood T cell repertoires in COVID-19. Clones were read by immunoSEQ multiplex PCR, and TCRdb kept only the in-frame ones, dropping some. This table holds under 250,000 clones, about four fifths found once. The sample taken for sequencing was PBMCs or T cells enriched from blood (not recorded which). The receptors derive from a woman aged 45 to 65 who had been exposed to COVID-19. Each CDR3 is given with its conserved first and last residue. A D gene is named only where the DNA matches it firmly. Clone size, where shown, is once, few, many, or a class for clones that have expanded.

clone size	V gene	D gene	J gene	CDR3 protein
-	TRBV3-1/TRBV3-2	TRBD1	TRBJ1-1	CASSQRGQPNTEAFF
-	TRBV19	-	TRBJ2-2	CASSIDLAAESTGELFF
-	TRBV6-5	-	TRBJ1-1	CASSFREGTEAFF
-	TRBV2	-	TRBJ1-1	CASGGQAFF
-	TRBV28	-	TRBJ2-2	CASSSPRLGELFF
-	TRBV14	-	TRBJ1-2	CASSPRPFNYGYTF
once	TRBV24-1	TRBD1	TRBJ2-2	CATSDARDSGELFF
-	TRBV6-2/TRBV6-3	-	TRBJ1-4	CASSRGVGRGEKLFF
-	TRBV19	-	TRBJ2-3	CASSIGLSTDTQYF
-	TRBV12-3/TRBV12-4	TRBD1	TRBJ1-5	CATSGGNQPQHF
few	TRBV9	-	TRBJ1-3	CASSAAGNTIYF
-	TRBV28	TRBD1	TRBJ1-6	CASRRGQGNSPLHF
-	TRBV28	TRBD2	TRBJ2-2	CASSAGLGGGPSTGELFF
few	TRBV5-1	TRBD1	TRBJ2-2	CASSPSGTVNTGELFF
-	TRBV30	-	TRBJ1-1	CAWTFGSSTEAFF
-	TRBV5-4	TRBD1	TRBJ2-2	CASSARQGAAGELFF
-	TRBV5-5	-	TRBJ2-7	CASRGQIGVYEQYF
few	TRBV5-1	TRBD2	TRBJ2-1	CASSFELAGGNNEQFF
few	TRBV9	TRBD2	TRBJ2-1	CASTPGTSGYNEQFF
-	TRBV13	-	TRBJ2-5	CASSLWAGTQYF
few	TRBV2	TRBD1	TRBJ1-2	CASSLRQGRNYGYTF
-	TRBV12-3/TRBV12-4	-	TRBJ1-1	CASGGTDNTEAFF
-	TRBV6-5	TRBD1	TRBJ1-2	CASSHDRGPYGYTF
-	TRBV12-5	-	TRBJ2-2	CASGLVQLANTGELFF
-	TRBV7-8	-	TRBJ2-7	CASSFGGTDILRSYEQYF
-	TRBV10-3	-	TRBJ1-6	CAISSDRSSYNSPLHF
-	TRBV13	TRBD1	TRBJ2-3	CASMRTGKTDTQYF
once	TRBV6-5	-	TRBJ1-6	CASSYSNRDNSPLHF
few	TRBV3-1/TRBV3-2	-	TRBJ1-1	CASSRAGDTEAFF
-	TRBV10-3	-	TRBJ1-5	CAISEPGRNQPQHF
-	TRBV5-1	TRBD2	TRBJ2-1	CASSLDIGTSGYNEQFF
-	TRBV29-1	TRBD1	TRBJ2-7	CSVEFPEQGAYEQYF
-	TRBV5-4	-	TRBJ2-2	CASSEQRRNTGELFF
-	TRBV4-2	TRBD1	TRBJ1-4	CASSQDHGTGSEKLFF
-	TRBV7-2	-	TRBJ1-5	CASSQLTDNSNQPQHF
-	TRBV21-1	-	TRBJ2-5	CASSNGTSGDTYQETQYF
-	TRBV19	-	TRBJ2-5	CASSIRSGNQETQYF
-	TRBV7-9	-	TRBJ1-1	CASSPSAKWSTEAFF
few	TRBV2	-	TRBJ1-2	CASSDGILYGYTF
-	TRBV7-9	-	TRBJ2-6	CASSPDSPTGANVLTF
-	TRBV7-3	-	TRBJ2-6	CASSLDTSGANVLTF
-	TRBV4-1	TRBD1	TRBJ1-5	CASSQTAEPGQVDQPQHF
once	TRBV5-1	-	TRBJ1-4	CASSSGMGEKLFF
-	TRBV11-1	-	TRBJ2-4	CASTTSGLLAKNIQYF
-	TRBV5-1	-	TRBJ1-2	CASSPSTAGKNYGYTF
-	TRBV11-2	-	TRBJ2-5	CASSFLEYQETQYF
-	TRBV29-1	TRBD1	TRBJ1-2	CSVGTGSDYGYTF
once	TRBV7-2	TRBD1	TRBJ2-7	CASSWLWDRGLEQYF
once	TRBV15	-	TRBJ1-1	CATSRDSNRATEAFF
-	TRBV19	-	TRBJ2-1	CASSRGYNEQFF